The clone carrying this T cell receptor beta chain appeared a few times. Its antigen is still unknown. The sample belongs to a study of T cells after yellow fever vaccination. The study's findings and limits: Post-booster repertoires again held most primary-vaccination clones (about 95% CD4, just under 90% CD8).

Making TCR cDNA involved 5'RACE template switching, which added UMIs and a universal primer site. TCRdb analysed the 5' RACE reads with MiXCR anew, one entry per CDR3 protein. The data show a few hundred thousand distinct CDR3 sequences, 3.6% seen once. The CDR3 spans 16 residues. Germline V gene lookup returns CDR1 SEHNR and CDR2 FQNEAQ (reference sequence). V was clipped by 2 bases and J by 3 bases, with 14 bases between them. The chain is built from TRBV7-9 and TRBJ1-3, with D unresolved. The origin of this receptor is a man aged 18 to 30 who received the YFV17D yellow fever vaccine. The material was PBMCs, obtained on the day of the yellow fever booster vaccination. The CDR3 region is CASSLTNKGDGNTIYF. DNA for the CDR3: TGTGCCAGCAGCTTAACGAACAAGGGTGATGGAAACACCATATATTTT.